This TCR beta chain was obtained from a study of cytomegalovirus exposure and HLA in healthy donors. Study findings and constraints: Some highly shared sequence variants likely arose as a pipeline artifact.

Vbeta (60) and Jbeta (13) primers were used in the PCR. Profiled with immunoSEQ multiplex PCR; TCRdb holds only in-frame clones, not every one. Here the sample spans 230,000 or so clones, around 90% being singletons. In germline, CDR1 is SGHDT, CDR2 YYEEEE. With 6 bases removed from V and 2 bases from J, the gap between germline ends came to 11 bases. The CDR3 runs 13 residues. In regard to this clone: What it binds is not known.

This clonotype was obtained from a girl aged 2-10 years in good health and CMV-seronegative. The chain has TRBV5-6 and TRBJ2-5; no clear D gene. Material for sequencing was PBMCs. The CDR3 DNA follows: TGTGCCAGCACCTACGGTGCACAAGAGACCCAGTACTTC. This gives the protein CASTYGAQETQYF.